This T cell receptor (beta chain) was recovered during a study of blood T cell repertoires in COVID-19. Study at large: Some COVID-19 samples were acute and others convalescent; all came from the United States, Italy and Spain. Sample material is recorded as cDNA or gDNA derived from T cells, B-cell-depleted T cells, or PBMCs.

Original handling: Amplifying reference gene primers gave estimates of nucleated cell counts. The repertoire was sequenced with immunoSEQ multiplex PCR; TCRdb's copy has only in-frame clones and lacks some. D and trimming come from the DNA, and the V and J calls and clone size come from that table. This table has some 270,000 clones, 86% appearing once. During active infection, Seattle patients enrolled and were then monitored through disease. This receptor was obtained from a woman at least 80 years old with COVID-19, enrolled during active disease. Sequenced: peripheral blood.

CDR3 protein: CASSIGEDPGELFF. The DNA of the CDR3 is TGTGCCAGTAGTATAGGGGAGGACCCCGGGGAGCTGTTTTTT. The chain has TRBV19 and TRBJ2-2; D may be TRBD2 (6 bases). CDR1 is LNHDA, CDR2 SQIVND, per germline (reference sequence). V dropped 1 base and J dropped 6 bases, with 9 bases sitting between them. CDR3 length: 14 residues.